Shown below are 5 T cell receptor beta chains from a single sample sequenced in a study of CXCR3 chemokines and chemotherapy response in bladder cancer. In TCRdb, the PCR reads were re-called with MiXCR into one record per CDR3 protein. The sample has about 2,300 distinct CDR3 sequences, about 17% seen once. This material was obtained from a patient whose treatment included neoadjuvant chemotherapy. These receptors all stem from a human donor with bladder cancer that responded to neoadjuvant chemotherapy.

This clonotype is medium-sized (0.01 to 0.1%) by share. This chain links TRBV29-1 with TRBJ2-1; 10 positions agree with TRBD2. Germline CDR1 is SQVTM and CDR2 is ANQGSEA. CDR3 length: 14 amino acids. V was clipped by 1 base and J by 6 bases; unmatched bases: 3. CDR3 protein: CSVEASGRPNEQFF. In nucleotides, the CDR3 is TGCAGCGTTGAAGCTAGCGGGAGACCCAATGAGCAGTTCTTC.

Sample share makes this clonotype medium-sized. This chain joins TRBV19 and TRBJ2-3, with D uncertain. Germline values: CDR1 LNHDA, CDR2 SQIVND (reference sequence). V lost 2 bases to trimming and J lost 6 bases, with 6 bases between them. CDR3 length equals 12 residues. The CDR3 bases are TGTGCCAGTAGTATAAGCAGGGATACGCAGTATTTT. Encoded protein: CASSISRDTQYF.

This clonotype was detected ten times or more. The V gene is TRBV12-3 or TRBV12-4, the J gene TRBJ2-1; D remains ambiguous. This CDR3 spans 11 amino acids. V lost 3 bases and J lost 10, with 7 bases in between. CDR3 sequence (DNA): TGTGCCAGCAGTTTGGTTGGGGAGCAGTTCTTC. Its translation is CASSLVGEQFF.

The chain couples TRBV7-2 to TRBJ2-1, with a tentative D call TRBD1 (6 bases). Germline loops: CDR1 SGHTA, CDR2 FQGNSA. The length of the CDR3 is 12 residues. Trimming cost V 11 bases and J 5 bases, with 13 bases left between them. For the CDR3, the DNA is TGTGCCGGGCAAGGGGGAAACAATGAGCAGTTCTTC. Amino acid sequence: CAGQGGNNEQFF.

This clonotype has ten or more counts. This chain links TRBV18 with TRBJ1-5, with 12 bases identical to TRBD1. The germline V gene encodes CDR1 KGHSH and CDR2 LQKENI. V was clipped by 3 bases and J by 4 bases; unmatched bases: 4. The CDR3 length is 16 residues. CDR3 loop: CASSPGTGGGNQPQHF. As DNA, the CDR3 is TGTGCCAGCTCACCTGGGACAGGGGGCGGAAATCAGCCCCAGCATTTT.